The T cell receptor beta chain under discussion was sequenced for a study of vaccination effects on CD4 cells after COVID-19. The overall study: Before sequencing took place, the ViraFEST assay used viral peptide pools to expand antigen-specific CD4+ T cells. Sampling occurred a median 72 days post second dose, range 14 to 241.

Study outcomes and limitations: Late in the post-vaccination period, infection-induced and vaccine-induced clones underwent marked clonal contraction.

After around ten days in culture, the CD4+ T cells were isolated. Vaccination of participants consisted of two doses of either the BNT162b2 or mRNA-1273 vaccine. Half-medium exchanges with IL-2 medium took place on days 3 and 7. Generated by immunoSEQ multiplex PCR, the TCRdb table keeps only in-frame clones and is missing some. The table shows under 55,000 clones, with 60% to 75% occurring only once. As regards this clone: Its antigen remains unknown.

The material was CD4+ T cells from PBMCs cultured without peptide, obtained after COVID-19 vaccination. The sequence was collected from a human donor who received a COVID-19 vaccine.

The CDR3 sequence: CASSPQQGTDTEAFF. The DNA of the CDR3 is TGTGCCAGCTCACCACAGCAGGGTACGGACACTGAAGCTTTCTTT. This rearrangement joins TRBV18 to TRBJ1-1, with D possibly being TRBD1 (5 bases). The germline gives CDR1 KGHSH, CDR2 LQKENI. This CDR3 has 15 amino acids. Trimming removed 1 base from V and 3 bases from J, with 12 bases in between.